Listed here are 26 T cell receptor beta chains from one sample, sequenced in a study of cytomegalovirus exposure and HLA in healthy donors. With 60 Vbeta and 13 Jbeta primers, the PCR was carried out. Data came from immunoSEQ multiplex PCR; TCRdb stores just in-frame clones and leaves some out. The table lists some 140,000 clones, around 77% of them singletons, with around 2% in the top ten. The sequencing input was PBMCs. The receptors originated from a man aged 25-45 years in good health and CMV-seronegative.

The V gene is TRBV2, the J gene TRBJ1-1, with D perhaps matching TRBD1 (6 bases). Trimming pared 6 bases from V and 1 base from J, leaving 15 bases between. The germline CDR1 and CDR2 sequences are SNHLY and FYNNEI. The CDR3 is made up of 15 amino acids. The CDR3 region is CASRLDSAGNTEAFF. In DNA form, the CDR3 reads TGTGCCAGCAGGTTGGACAGCGCTGGGAACACTGAAGCTTTCTTT.

The rearrangement links TRBV30 to TRBJ2-7, with D perhaps matching TRBD1 (5 bases). The germline CDR1 and CDR2 sequences are GTSNPN and SVGIG (reference sequence). The CDR3 loop spans 13 amino acids. The V end lost 0 bases, the J end lost 6 bases, and 12 bases lay between the germline ends. CDR3 nucleotide sequence: TGTGCCTGGAGTGTACTCCAGGGTCGCGAGCAGTACTTC. Translation gives CAWSVLQGREQYF.

Here the CDR3 reads CASSYGGAGRYEQFF. CDR3 in DNA: TGTGCCAGCAGTTACGGAGGCGCGGGAAGGTATGAGCAGTTCTTC. V and J are TRBV6-6 and TRBJ2-1; possibly TRBD2 for D (6 bases). The CDR3 is 15 residues long. Germline V gives CDR1 MNHNY, CDR2 SVGAGI (reference sequence). Trimming took off 2 bases at V and 8 bases at J, with 16 bases between the two ends.

This clone showed up just a few times. The V gene is TRBV7-3, the J gene TRBJ1-1, with D hard to call. The CDR3 loop spans 15 amino acids. Germline values: CDR1 SGHTA, CDR2 FQGTGA. V was pared by 5 bases and J by 3 bases, with 16 bases between. CDR3 loop: CASSPRGGRYTEAFF. The CDR3 DNA reads as TGTGCCAGCAGCCCCCGAGGAGGGCGGTACACTGAAGCTTTCTTT.

The chain combines TRBV9 with TRBJ2-2, with 9 bases matching TRBD2. Germline V CDR1 and CDR2: SGDLS, YYNGEE. The CDR3 contains 15 residues. The ends lost 4 bases at V and 6 bases at J; junction bases unmatched: 7. CDR3 coding DNA: TGTGCCAGCAGCCTCGGACTAGCGCTCGCCGGGGAGCTGTTTTTT. Translating it yields CASSLGLALAGELFF.

A few counts support this clone. The CDR3 spells CASSPAGTGANVLTF. CDR3 sequence (DNA): TGTGCCAGCAGCCCGGCAGGGACTGGGGCCAACGTCCTGACTTTC. The chain carries TRBV5-8 and TRBJ2-6, with D possibly matching TRBD1 (5 bases). The CDR3 has 15 amino acids. Germline V CDR1 and CDR2: SGHTS, YDEGEE. Trimming removed 4 bases at V and 2 bases at J, with 10 bases between.

Worth noting for this clone: A junction boundary mismatches the germline segment, possibly from a read error. The chain links TRBV6-1 to TRBJ2-7; 9 bases are shared with TRBD2. CDR3 size: 15 residues. Germline V lookup: CDR1 MNHNS, CDR2 SASEGT. The DNA of the CDR3 is TGTGCCAGCAGTGAAGCGTCTAGCGGGAAACACACCGGGGACTTC. It specifies CASSEASSGKHTGDF.

This sequence joins TRBV21-1 and TRBJ2-7; the DNA was not compared with TRBD1, the D call given in the table. TRBV21-1 is a pseudogene segment. There are 17 residues in the CDR3. DNA of the CDR3: TGTGCCAGCAGCAAACAATCGTCGACAGGGGGCTTATACGAGCAGTACTTC. Protein product: CASSKQSSTGGLYEQYF.

Here the CDR3 reads CASSLSAEGYTF. The DNA for the CDR3 is TGTGCCAGCAGCTTATCGGCGGAGGGCTACACCTTC. The chain carries TRBV11-2 and TRBJ1-2; no definite D call. CDR3 length: 12 amino acids. The germline gives CDR1 SGHAT, CDR2 FQNNGV. Trimming pared 2 bases from V and 8 bases from J, leaving 9 bases between.

The J gene is TRBJ1-1, the V gene TRBV18, with D possibly TRBD1 on 6 matching bases. CDR3 length equals 15 residues. Trimming stripped 0 bases from V and 2 bases from J, with 10 bases between. Looked up from germline, CDR1 is KGHSH and CDR2 is LQKENI. In nucleotides, the CDR3 is TGTGCCAGCTCACCACCGTTGGGACAAAACACTGAAGCTTTCTTT. Protein sequence: CASSPPLGQNTEAFF. Full variable domain (rest looked up from reference TRBV18 and TRBJ1-1): NAGVMQNPRHLVRRRGQEARLRCSPMKGHSHVYWYRQLPEEGLKFMVYLQKENIIDESGMPKERFSAEFPKEGPSILRIQQVVRGDSAAYFCASSPPLGQNTEAFFGQGTRLTVV.

The genes are TRBV5-1 and TRBJ2-1; the D gene is possibly TRBD1 (6 bases). The CDR3 spans 16 residues. The ends were cut back, 2 bases at V and 0 bases at J, with 12 bases in the middle. CDR1 and CDR2 from the germline V gene are SGHRS and YFSETQ. The CDR3 DNA reads as TGCGCCAGCAGCTTAGGACAGCTTAGCTCCTACAATGAGCAGTTCTTC. This sequence encodes CASSLGQLSSYNEQFF.

In this sample, this clone turned up a few times. This chain joins TRBV7-2 and TRBJ2-7, with 11 positions matching TRBD2. Unmatched junction bases numbered 6, after V lost 3 bases and J lost 2 bases. Germline V gene data show CDR1 as SGHTA and CDR2 as FQGNSA. The CDR3 loop spans 16 amino acids. The CDR3 nucleotides are TGTGCCAGCAGCTTGGGACTAGCGGTCCTCGCCTACGAGCAGTACTTC. Translated, it gives CASSLGLAVLAYEQYF.

Written as DNA, the CDR3 is TGCGCCAGCAGTCAACAGTCCGCAGGGGGTTGTGAAAAACTGTTTTTT. This sequence encodes CASSQQSAGGCEKLFF. The chain uses TRBV23-1 and TRBJ1-4; 7 bases map to TRBD1. TRBV23-1 is noted as an ORF with a role that remains uncertain. After removal of 2 bases from V and 7 bases from J, the junction contained 10 bases not matched to a gene. The CDR3 covers 16 residues.

This chain joins TRBV9 and TRBJ2-7; tentative D call: TRBD2 (6 bases). Germline values: CDR1 SGDLS, CDR2 YYNGEE. This CDR3 is built from 15 residues. V was pared by 3 bases and J by 0 bases, with 13 bases between. The chain's CDR3 is CASSGGLSSSYEQYF. Written as DNA, the CDR3 is TGTGCCAGCAGCGGGGGACTTTCCAGCTCCTACGAGCAGTACTTC.

The J gene is TRBJ2-2, the V gene TRBV10-1; 7 bases map to TRBD2. This CDR3 has 14 amino acids. Germline CDR1 and CDR2: WNHNN and SYGVQD (reference sequence). The V and J ends lost 0 bases and 7 bases, in that order; junction bases with no gene match: 2. The CDR3 sequence is CASSESGGSGELFF. CDR3 in DNA: TGCGCCAGCAGTGAGTCGGGGGGGAGCGGGGAGCTGTTTTTT.

V and J are TRBV5-1 and TRBJ2-2; TRBD1 might be the D (6 bases). Trimming shortened V by 4 bases and J by 2 bases, and 9 bases separated the two germline ends. Looked up from germline, CDR1 is SGHRS and CDR2 is YFSETQ. There are 14 residues in the CDR3. The CDR3: CASSPGVNTGELFF. The CDR3 nucleotides are TGCGCCAGCAGCCCAGGGGTTAACACCGGGGAGCTGTTTTTT.

About this clone itself: This same CDR3 is encoded by further DNA sequences in the sample. The chain couples TRBV9 to TRBJ2-7, with 7 bases lining up with TRBD1. From germline, CDR1 is SGDLS and CDR2 YYNGEE. V lost 0 bases to trimming and J lost 4 bases; unmatched junction nucleotides: 7. CDR3 size: 15 residues. This chain's CDR3 is CASSVGPGQLYEQYF. The CDR3 DNA reads TGTGCCAGCAGCGTAGGCCCGGGACAGCTATACGAGCAGTACTTC.

The chain couples TRBV7-8 to TRBJ2-1; the match to TRBD1 covers 9 bases. CDR3 length: 15 amino acids. Trimming at V came to 5 bases and at J to 0 bases, leaving 2 bases not matched to a gene. Germline values: CDR1 SGHVS, CDR2 FQNEAQ. In DNA form, the CDR3 reads TGTGCCAGCAGCCGGGACAGGGACTCCTACAATGAGCAGTTCTTC. Amino acid sequence: CASSRDRDSYNEQFF.

This chain uses TRBV6-6 with TRBJ2-1; 8 bases fit TRBD2. J was trimmed by 4 bases and V by 6 bases; bases with no gene match: 8. The CDR3 runs to 15 residues. Per germline, CDR1 MNHNY and CDR2 SVGAGI (reference sequence). Here the CDR3 DNA reads TGTGCCAGCAGCCTTGTAACTAGCGGTTACAATGAGCAGTTCTTC. Its protein is CASSLVTSGYNEQFF.

The rearrangement joins TRBV30 to TRBJ2-1; D call uncertain. CDR1 is GTSNPN and CDR2 is SVGIG in the germline V gene (reference sequence). Trimming cost V 0 bases and J 4 bases, with 7 bases left between them. The CDR3 covers 13 residues. The CDR3 DNA reads TGTGCCTGGAGTGTACAAATGTACAATGAGCAGTTCTTC. It yields the protein CAWSVQMYNEQFF.

The rearrangement links TRBV19 to TRBJ2-5; TRBD2 agrees at 9 bases. The J call may be in error: the DNA end matches TRBJ2-7 better. The germline V gene has CDR1 LNHDA and CDR2 SQIVND (reference sequence). This CDR3 spans 14 amino acids. For the CDR3, the DNA is TGTGCCAGTTCCTCTAGCGGGACGTCCTACGAGCAGTACTTC. Protein sequence: CASSSSGTSYEQYF.

This clone turned up a few times. V usage is TRBV11-2 and J usage is TRBJ2-5, with TRBD2 matching 13 bases. The CDR3 consists of 14 residues. The V and J ends lost 5 bases and 5 bases, in that order; junction bases with no gene match: 2. Germline V gives CDR1 SGHAT, CDR2 FQNNGV. The CDR3 reads CASSETSGRETQYF. The DNA of the CDR3 is TGTGCCAGCAGCGAGACTAGCGGGAGGGAGACCCAGTACTTC.

The rearrangement links TRBV29-1 to TRBJ2-5; the D gene is possibly TRBD2 (6 bases). Trimming stripped 4 bases from V and 4 bases from J, with 13 bases between. The CDR3 sequence is 13 residues long. CDR1 SQVTM and CDR2 ANQGSEA come from the germline V gene. The CDR3 spells CSVAGGIRETQYF. CDR3 nucleotides: TGCAGCGTTGCAGGCGGGATAAGAGAGACCCAGTACTTC.

The V call is TRBV5-1, the J call TRBJ2-3; 7 nucleotides align to TRBD1. The CDR3 is made up of 16 amino acids. The V segment lost 1 base and the J segment 0 bases; nucleotides outside the gene matches: 5. Looked up from germline, CDR1 is SGHRS and CDR2 is YFSETQ. The DNA of the CDR3 is TGCGCCAGCAGCTTGTATCCAGGGGGTAGCACAGATACGCAGTATTTT. This gives the protein CASSLYPGGSTDTQYF.

This clone turned up a few times. The rearrangement uses TRBV11-2 and TRBJ1-1; 7 nucleotides align to TRBD1. With 4 bases clipped from V and 7 bases from J, the junction kept 9 bases outside the gene matches. Germline V gives CDR1 SGHAT, CDR2 FQNNGV. The CDR3 extends over 14 amino acids. CDR3 loop: CASSSSTGAREAFF. The CDR3 DNA reads TGTGCCAGCAGCTCGTCCACAGGGGCTCGTGAAGCTTTCTTT. The complete variable domain, with remaining parts taken from reference TRBV11-2 and TRBJ1-1, reads EAGVAQSPRYKIIEKRQSVAFWCNPISGHATLYWYQQILGQGPKLLIQFQNNGVVDDSQLPKDRFSAERLKGVDSTLKIQPAKLEDSAVYLCASSSSTGAREAFFGQGTRLTVV.

The chain uses TRBV5-8 and TRBJ2-3, with D possibly matching TRBD2 (6 bases). The CDR3 runs 15 residues. Germline V gene sequence: CDR1 SGHTS, CDR2 YDEGEE. Between the trimmed V and J ends, which lost 0 bases and 8 bases, there was a span of 16 bases. DNA for the CDR3: TGTGCCAGCAGCTTGGGTCGGGGGAGAGGAGTTACGCAGTATTTT. Translation: CASSLGRGRGVTQYF.